This TCR beta chain was documented in a study of shared clonotypes between healthy human individuals. About the research overall: Researchers assigned three CD4 naive, three CD4 memory, two CD8 naive and one CD8 memory plate to each donor.

Method: immunoSEQ multiplex PCR; TCRdb's copy keeps in-frame clones and lacks some. The repertoire consists of approximately 720,000 clones, with roughly 78% occurring once and the leading ten covering about 1.8%. Note on this clone: Antigen: not known.

General observations from the study: Limitation of the genetic and exposure-history diversity represented came from the few donors.

The receptor was isolated from a woman aged 25-40 years in good health. The sample taken for sequencing was memory CD4+ T cells sorted from blood. As for subset: CD45RA-negative fraction.

The DNA for the CDR3 is TGTGCCAGCAGTTCCGCACAGGGAAACACTGAAGCTTTCTTT. It encodes CASSSAQGNTEAFF. The chain recombines TRBV6-5 with TRBJ1-1; a possible D gene is TRBD1 (6 bases). The length of the CDR3 is 14 residues. From germline, CDR1 is MNHEY and CDR2 SVGAGI. The V end was cut by 4 bases, the J end by 2 bases, with 11 bases between.